Below, 19 T cell receptor beta chains from the same sample are listed, as sequenced in a study of blood T cell repertoires in COVID-19. The method was immunoSEQ multiplex PCR; TCRdb's version includes in-frame clones alone and lacks a portion of them. The data hold 45,000 to 55,000 clones, with 70% to 90% observed a single time. Source material: peripheral blood. All receptors derive from a man at least 80 years old with acute or convalescent COVID-19.

This chain connects TRBV12-3 or TRBV12-4 to TRBJ1-1; TRBD1 aligns across 8 bases. The CDR3 totals 13 residues. The trim removed 8 bases at V and 5 bases at J, leaving 7 bases unmatched. The CDR3 sequence: CASLHDRGTEAFF. Here the CDR3 DNA reads TGTGCCAGCCTACATGACAGGGGAACTGAAGCTTTCTTT.

The V and J genes are TRBV30 and TRBJ2-7; D possibly corresponds to TRBD1 (5 bases). The V and J ends lost 0 bases and 9 bases respectively, with 15 bases between them. The germline V gene encodes CDR1 GTSNPN and CDR2 SVGIG (reference sequence). The CDR3 has 13 residues. CDR3 sequence (DNA): TGTGCCTGGAGTGTACTGGCCCAGGGCGGGCAGTACTTC. It encodes CAWSVLAQGGQYF.

The rearrangement links TRBV7-9 to TRBJ2-3; 8 nucleotides line up with TRBD2. The V segment lost 0 bases and the J segment 1 base; nucleotides outside the gene matches: 12. CDR3 length: 19 amino acids. Germline V CDR1 and CDR2: SEHNR, FQNEAQ (reference sequence). The CDR3 loop is CASSLASLIGAGGTDTQYF. The DNA for the CDR3 is TGTGCCAGCAGCTTAGCTTCGTTGATAGGAGCGGGGGGCACAGATACGCAGTATTTT. Full variable domain (outside the CDR3, taken from reference TRBV7-9 and TRBJ2-3): DTGVSQNPRHKITKRGQNVTFRCDPISEHNRLYWYRQTLGQGPEFLTYFQNEAQLEKSRLLSDRFSAERPKGSFSTLEIQRTEQGDSAMYLCASSLASLIGAGGTDTQYFGPGTRLTVL.

This sequence joins TRBV9 and TRBJ2-3, with TRBD2 matching over 10 bases. V shed 1 base, J shed 1 base, and the junction held 9 bases outside the gene matches. Germline V gene lookup returns CDR1 SGDLS and CDR2 YYNGEE. This CDR3 is built from 18 residues. CDR3 protein: CASSVTSSGGSRTDTQYF. CDR3 DNA: TGTGCCAGCAGCGTAACGAGTAGCGGGGGGTCCCGCACAGATACGCAGTATTTT.

V is TRBV6-5 and J is TRBJ2-1; a possible D gene is TRBD2 (6 bases). Trimming stripped 6 bases from V and 0 bases from J, with 9 bases between. CDR3 size: 14 residues. The V gene's germline CDR1 is MNHEY and CDR2 SVGAGI. This chain's CDR3 is CASRRDSSYNEQFF. Here the CDR3 DNA reads TGTGCCAGCAGGCGGGATTCCTCCTACAATGAGCAGTTCTTC.

The chain links TRBV21-1 to TRBJ1-5. TRBV21-1 is deemed a pseudogene. The CDR3 totals 16 residues. The CDR3 region is CASPITPGVSNQPQHF. The CDR3 nucleotides read TGTGCCAGCCCAATAACCCCGGGGGTGAGCAATCAGCCCCAGCATTTT.

The chain couples TRBV5-1 to TRBJ2-2; 10 bases agree with TRBD2. CDR3 length: 16 amino acids. Germline CDR1 is SGHRS and CDR2 is YFSETQ. Trimming cost V 4 bases and J 0 bases; bases outside gene matches: 3. In DNA form, the CDR3 reads TGCGCCAGCAGCCTTAGCGGGGGGACGAACACCGGGGAGCTGTTTTTT. Translating it yields CASSLSGGTNTGELFF.

The chain joins TRBV5-5 to TRBJ2-2, with 10 bases fitting TRBD1. J gave up 6 bases and V 6 bases, and 11 bases lay outside the gene matches. The CDR3 is 16 amino acids. Germline V lookup: CDR1 SGHKS, CDR2 YYEKEE (reference sequence). CDR3 protein: CASTLRDRGSAGELFF. CDR3 DNA: TGTGCCAGCACCCTCCGGGACAGGGGTAGTGCCGGGGAGCTGTTTTTT.

J is TRBJ1-1 and V is TRBV2, with D hard to call. The CDR3 runs to 13 residues. The V gene lost 3 bases and the J gene lost 0 bases, with 5 bases spanning the gap. Germline CDR1 is SNHLY and CDR2 is FYNNEI. The CDR3 nucleotides are TGTGCCAGCAGTGACGGTTTGAACACTGAAGCTTTCTTT. Protein product: CASSDGLNTEAFF.

About this clone: The same CDR3 can be traced to other DNA sequences in this sample. The rearrangement joins TRBV3-1 (or the pseudogene TRBV3-2) to TRBJ2-1; 11 bases agree with TRBD1. J was trimmed by 4 bases and V by 0 bases; bases with no gene match: 2. The CDR3 runs to 16 residues. Germline V gives CDR1 LGHDT, CDR2 YNNKEL (reference sequence). The CDR3 loop reads CASSQDGTGGYNEQFF. CDR3 DNA: TGTGCCAGCAGCCAAGATGGGACAGGGGGGTACAATGAGCAGTTCTTC.

The CDR3 DNA reads as TGTGCCAGCAGCGCTCACAGGGGGCAGGGCTATGGCTACACCTTC. It is translated as CASSAHRGQGYGYTF. The gene calls are TRBV4-2 and TRBJ1-2; 9 nucleotides align to TRBD1. The germline V gene encodes CDR1 LGHNA and CDR2 YNFKEQ. The CDR3 has 15 residues. Trimming at V came to 5 bases and at J to 4 bases, leaving 8 bases not matched to a gene.

This sequence joins TRBV11-2 and TRBJ2-1, with TRBD2 matching 14 bases. Germline V gives CDR1 SGHAT, CDR2 FQNNGV. J gave up 7 bases and V 0 bases, and 5 bases lay outside the gene matches. The CDR3 is 17 residues long. CDR3 nucleotide sequence: TGTGCCAGCAGCTTAGATAGGGGACTAGCGGGGGTAAATGAGCAGTTCTTC. Protein product: CASSLDRGLAGVNEQFF.

The rearrangement links TRBV10-3 to TRBJ2-7, with 8 bases aligning to TRBD2. V shed 2 bases, J shed 6 bases, and the junction held 3 bases outside the gene matches. The CDR3 consists of 13 residues. Germline assignment: CDR1 ENHRY and CDR2 SYGVKD. This CDR3 is CAISEPGGLEQYF. The CDR3 coding sequence is TGTGCCATCAGTGAGCCGGGAGGGCTCGAGCAGTACTTC.

The V and J genes are TRBV7-9 and TRBJ1-3, with no clear D. This CDR3 has 14 amino acids. Germline-derived CDR1 and CDR2 are SEHNR and FQNEAQ (reference sequence). The V end lost 7 bases, the J end lost 2 bases, and 12 bases lay between the germline ends. The CDR3 DNA is TGTGCCAGCACTCGAGTGTTTGCTGGAAACACCATATATTTT. Its translation is CASTRVFAGNTIYF.

The chain couples TRBV27 to TRBJ1-6; possible D gene TRBD1, 6 bases. Trimming left V 5 bases short and J 8 bases short, with 19 bases between. The CDR3 contains 16 residues. Germline loops: CDR1 MNHEY, CDR2 SMNVEV (reference sequence). This chain's CDR3 is CASSHPKGGGDSPLHF. The CDR3 coding sequence is TGTGCCAGCAGTCACCCAAAAGGAGGGGGGGATTCACCCCTCCACTTT.

CDR3 in amino acids: CASSPGTGDRGYTF. In DNA, the CDR3 is TGTGCCAGCAGTCCCGGGACAGGGGATCGCGGCTACACCTTC. The chain has TRBV5-6 and TRBJ1-2; 10 positions match TRBD1. The CDR3 loop spans 14 amino acids. Germline V gene lookup returns CDR1 SGHDT and CDR2 YYEEEE. V gave up 5 bases and J gave up 8 bases; unmatched junction bases: 9.

The gene calls are TRBV10-1 and TRBJ2-7; the D is unclear. CDR3 size: 12 residues. V was pared by 6 bases and J by 1 base, with 7 bases between. The germline gives CDR1 WNHNN, CDR2 SYGVQD (reference sequence). CDR3 residues: CASRVGSYEQYF. DNA of the CDR3: TGCGCCAGCAGGGTCGGGTCCTACGAGCAGTACTTC.

The chain employs TRBV3-1 (or the pseudogene TRBV3-2) and TRBJ1-2; D unclear. Germline V gene lookup returns CDR1 LGHDT and CDR2 YNNKEL (reference sequence). V lost 1 base to trimming and J lost 0 bases, with 6 bases between them. The CDR3 extends over 14 amino acids. The CDR3 DNA reads TGTGCCAGCAGCCAAGGGAGAACTAACTATGGCTACACCTTC. Residues: CASSQGRTNYGYTF.

J is TRBJ1-1 and V is TRBV5-1, with 10 nucleotides matching TRBD1. Germline V CDR1 and CDR2: SGHRS, YFSETQ. With 3 bases clipped from V and 1 base from J, the junction kept 3 bases outside the gene matches. The CDR3 spans 15 residues. The CDR3 protein is CASSSRDRGNTEAFF. In DNA form, the CDR3 reads TGCGCCAGCAGCTCCCGGGACAGGGGGAACACTGAAGCTTTCTTT.